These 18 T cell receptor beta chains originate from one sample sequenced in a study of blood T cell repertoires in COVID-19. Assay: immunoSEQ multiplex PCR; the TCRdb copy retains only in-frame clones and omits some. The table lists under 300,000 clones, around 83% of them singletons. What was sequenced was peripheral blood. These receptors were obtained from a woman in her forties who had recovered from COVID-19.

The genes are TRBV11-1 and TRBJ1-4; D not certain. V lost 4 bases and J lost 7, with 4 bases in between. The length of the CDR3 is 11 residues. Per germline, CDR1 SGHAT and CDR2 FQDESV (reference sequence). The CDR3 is CASSSGEKLFF. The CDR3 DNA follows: TGTGCCAGCAGCTCAGGTGAAAAACTGTTTTTT. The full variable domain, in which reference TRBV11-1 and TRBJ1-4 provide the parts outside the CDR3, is EAEVAQSPRYKITEKSQAVAFWCDPISGHATLYWYRQILGQGPELLVQFQDESVVDDSQLPKDRFSAERLKGVDSTLKIQPAELGDSAMYLCASSSGEKLFFGSGTQLSVL.

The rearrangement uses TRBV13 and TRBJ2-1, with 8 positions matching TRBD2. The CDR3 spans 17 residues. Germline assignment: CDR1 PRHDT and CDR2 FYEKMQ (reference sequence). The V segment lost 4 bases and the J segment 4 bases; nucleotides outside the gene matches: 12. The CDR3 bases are TGTGCCAGCAGCTCCGCCCAGGGCGGGAGGATATACAATGAGCAGTTCTTC. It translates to CASSSAQGGRIYNEQFF.

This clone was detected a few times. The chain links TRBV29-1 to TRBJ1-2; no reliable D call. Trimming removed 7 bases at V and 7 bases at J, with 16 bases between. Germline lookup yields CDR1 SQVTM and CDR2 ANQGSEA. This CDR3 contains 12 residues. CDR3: CSAGSLIGGYTF. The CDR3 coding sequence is TGCAGCGCCGGGAGTTTAATAGGTGGCTACACCTTC.

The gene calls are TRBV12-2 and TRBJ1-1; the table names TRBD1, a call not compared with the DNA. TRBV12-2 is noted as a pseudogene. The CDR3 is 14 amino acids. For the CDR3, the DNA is TGTGCAAGTCGCTTAGTACAGGGGAACACTGAAGCTTTCTTT. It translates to CASRLVQGNTEAFF.

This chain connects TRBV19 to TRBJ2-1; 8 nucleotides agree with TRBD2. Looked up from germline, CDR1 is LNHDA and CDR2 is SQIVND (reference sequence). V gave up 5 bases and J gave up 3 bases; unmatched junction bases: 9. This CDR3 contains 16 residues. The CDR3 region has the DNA TGTGCCAGTAGTTCTTCTCCAGCGGGGGTCTACAATGAGCAGTTCTTC. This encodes CASSSSPAGVYNEQFF.

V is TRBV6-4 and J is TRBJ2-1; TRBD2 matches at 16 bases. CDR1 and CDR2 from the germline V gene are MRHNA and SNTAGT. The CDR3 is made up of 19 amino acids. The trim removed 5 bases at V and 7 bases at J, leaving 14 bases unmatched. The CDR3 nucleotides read TGTGCCAGCAGTCTCAAGCCGGGACTAGCGGGGGGGCCTGGGAATGAGCAGTTCTTC. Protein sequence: CASSLKPGLAGGPGNEQFF.

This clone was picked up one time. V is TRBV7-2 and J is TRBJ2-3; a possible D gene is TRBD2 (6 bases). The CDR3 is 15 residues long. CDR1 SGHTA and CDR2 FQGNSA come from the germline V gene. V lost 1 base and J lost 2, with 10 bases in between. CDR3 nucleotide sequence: TGTGCCAGCAGCTTAGTAGCGGCAAACACAGATACGCAGTATTTT. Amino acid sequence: CASSLVAANTDTQYF.

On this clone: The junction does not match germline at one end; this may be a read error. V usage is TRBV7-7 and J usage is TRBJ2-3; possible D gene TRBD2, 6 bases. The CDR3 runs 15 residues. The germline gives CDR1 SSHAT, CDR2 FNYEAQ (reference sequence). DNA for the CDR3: TGTGCTAGCACCCGGTCGGGGGACCCCACAGATACGCAGTATTTT. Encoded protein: CASTRSGDPTDTQYF.

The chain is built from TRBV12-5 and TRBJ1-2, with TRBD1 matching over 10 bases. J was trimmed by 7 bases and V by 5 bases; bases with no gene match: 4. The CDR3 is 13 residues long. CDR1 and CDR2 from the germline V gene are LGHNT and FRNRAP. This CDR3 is CASGLGTGVGYTF. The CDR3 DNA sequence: TGTGCTAGTGGTCTCGGGACAGGGGTTGGCTACACCTTC.

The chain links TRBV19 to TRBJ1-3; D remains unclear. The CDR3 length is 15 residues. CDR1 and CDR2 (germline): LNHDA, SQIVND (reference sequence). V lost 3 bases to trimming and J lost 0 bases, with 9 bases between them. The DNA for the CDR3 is TGTGCCAGTAGTATGGGCAGCTCCTCTGGAAACACCATATATTTT. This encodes CASSMGSSSGNTIYF.

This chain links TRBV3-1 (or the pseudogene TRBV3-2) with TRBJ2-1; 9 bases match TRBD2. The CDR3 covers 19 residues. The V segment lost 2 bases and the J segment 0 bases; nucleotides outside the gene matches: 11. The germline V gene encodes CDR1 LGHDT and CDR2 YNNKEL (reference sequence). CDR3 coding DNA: TGTGCCAGCAGCCAAATCGCGGGGGGGCTGGGGAGCTCCTACAATGAGCAGTTCTTC. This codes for CASSQIAGGLGSSYNEQFF.

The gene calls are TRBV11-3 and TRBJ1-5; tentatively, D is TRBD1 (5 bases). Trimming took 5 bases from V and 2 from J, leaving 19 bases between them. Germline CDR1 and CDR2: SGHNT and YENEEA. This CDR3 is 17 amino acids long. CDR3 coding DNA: TGTGCCAGCAGCCCCTCTTTGGGGCTCCGGGGCAATCAGCCCCAGCATTTT. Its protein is CASSPSLGLRGNQPQHF.

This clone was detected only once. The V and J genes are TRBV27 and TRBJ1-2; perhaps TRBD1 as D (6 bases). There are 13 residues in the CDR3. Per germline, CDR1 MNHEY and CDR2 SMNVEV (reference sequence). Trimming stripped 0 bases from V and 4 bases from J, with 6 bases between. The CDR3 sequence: CASSLSGGYGYTF. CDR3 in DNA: TGTGCCAGCAGTTTATCAGGGGGCTATGGCTACACCTTC.

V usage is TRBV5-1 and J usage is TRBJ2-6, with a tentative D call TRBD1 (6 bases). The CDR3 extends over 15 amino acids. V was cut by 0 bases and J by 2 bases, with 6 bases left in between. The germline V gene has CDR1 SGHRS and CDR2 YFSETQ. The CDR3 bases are TGCGCCAGCAGCTTGGACAGGGCTGGGGCCAACGTCCTGACTTTC. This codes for CASSLDRAGANVLTF.

The CDR3 reads CASQTGVNTEAFF. CDR3 bases: TGTGCCAGCCAGACAGGAGTTAACACTGAAGCTTTCTTT. This sequence joins TRBV2 and TRBJ1-1; TRBD1 is a possible D gene (6 bases). Germline CDR1 and CDR2: SNHLY and FYNNEI. The CDR3 covers 13 residues. V lost 8 bases, J lost 2 bases, and 12 bases lay in between.

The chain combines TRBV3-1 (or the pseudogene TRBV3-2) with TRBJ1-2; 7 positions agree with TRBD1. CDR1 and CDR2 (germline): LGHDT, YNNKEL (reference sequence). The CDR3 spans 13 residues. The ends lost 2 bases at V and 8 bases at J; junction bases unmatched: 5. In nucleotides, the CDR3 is TGTGCCAGCAGCCAATCACAGGGGACCGGCTACACCTTC. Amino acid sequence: CASSQSQGTGYTF.

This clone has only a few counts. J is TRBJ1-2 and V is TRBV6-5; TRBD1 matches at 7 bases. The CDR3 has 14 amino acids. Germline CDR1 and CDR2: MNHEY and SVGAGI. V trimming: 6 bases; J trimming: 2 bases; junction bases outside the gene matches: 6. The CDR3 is CASRVTGYNYGYTF. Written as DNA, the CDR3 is TGTGCCAGCAGGGTGACAGGGTACAACTATGGCTACACCTTC.

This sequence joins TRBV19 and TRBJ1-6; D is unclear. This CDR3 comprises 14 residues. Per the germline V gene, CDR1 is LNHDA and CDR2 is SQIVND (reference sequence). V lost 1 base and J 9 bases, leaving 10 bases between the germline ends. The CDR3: CASSIAIVVSPLHF. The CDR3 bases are TGTGCCAGTAGTATAGCCATAGTTGTTTCACCCCTCCACTTT.